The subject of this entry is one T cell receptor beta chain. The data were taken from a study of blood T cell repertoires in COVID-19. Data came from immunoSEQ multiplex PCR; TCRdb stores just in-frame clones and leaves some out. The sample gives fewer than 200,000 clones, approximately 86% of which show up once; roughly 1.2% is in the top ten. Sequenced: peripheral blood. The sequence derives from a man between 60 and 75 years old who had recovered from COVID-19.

CDR3 sequence: CASSETKGQSILSNQPQHF. CDR3 nucleotide sequence: TGTGCCAGCAGTGAAACTAAAGGACAGAGTATTCTTAGCAATCAGCCCCAGCATTTT. The chain has TRBV6-1 and TRBJ1-5; weak D call: TRBD1 (6 bases). CDR3 length equals 19 residues. Germline lookup yields CDR1 MNHNS and CDR2 SASEGT. V gave up 2 bases and J gave up 0 bases, with 20 bases separating them.